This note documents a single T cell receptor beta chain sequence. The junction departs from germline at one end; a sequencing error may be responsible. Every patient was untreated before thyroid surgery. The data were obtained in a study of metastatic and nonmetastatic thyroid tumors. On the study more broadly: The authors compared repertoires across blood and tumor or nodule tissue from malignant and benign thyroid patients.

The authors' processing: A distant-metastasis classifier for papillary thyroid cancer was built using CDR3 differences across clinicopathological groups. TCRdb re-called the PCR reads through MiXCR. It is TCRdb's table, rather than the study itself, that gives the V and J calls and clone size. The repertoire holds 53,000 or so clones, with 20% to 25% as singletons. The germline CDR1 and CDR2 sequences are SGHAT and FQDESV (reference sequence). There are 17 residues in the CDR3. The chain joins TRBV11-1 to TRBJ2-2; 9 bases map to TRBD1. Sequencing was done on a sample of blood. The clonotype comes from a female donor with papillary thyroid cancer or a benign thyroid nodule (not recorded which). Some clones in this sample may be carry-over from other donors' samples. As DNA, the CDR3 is TGTGCCCGCAGCTCCCTGGGAGGGACAGGGCGGTCCGGGGAGCTGTTTTTT. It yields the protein CARSSLGGTGRSGELFF.